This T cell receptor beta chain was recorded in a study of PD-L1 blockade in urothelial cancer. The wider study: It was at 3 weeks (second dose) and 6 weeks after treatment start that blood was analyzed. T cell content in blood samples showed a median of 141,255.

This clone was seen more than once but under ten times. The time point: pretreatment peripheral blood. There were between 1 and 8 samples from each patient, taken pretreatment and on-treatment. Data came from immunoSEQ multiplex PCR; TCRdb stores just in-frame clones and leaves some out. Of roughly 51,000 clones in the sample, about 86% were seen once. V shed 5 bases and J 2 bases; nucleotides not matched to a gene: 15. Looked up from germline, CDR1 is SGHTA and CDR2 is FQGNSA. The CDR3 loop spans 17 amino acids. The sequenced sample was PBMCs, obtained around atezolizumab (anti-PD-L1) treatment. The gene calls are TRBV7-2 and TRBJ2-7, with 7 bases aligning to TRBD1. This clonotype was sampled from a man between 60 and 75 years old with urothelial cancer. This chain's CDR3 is CASSPQTGQFTPYEQYF. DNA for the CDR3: TGTGCCAGCAGCCCCCAAACGGGACAGTTCACCCCCTACGAGCAGTACTTC.